Shown below are 9 T cell receptor beta chains from a single sample sequenced in a study of blood T cell repertoires in COVID-19 (dated by TCRdb to about 2020). Library construction relied on the immunoSEQ multiplex PCR assay. This immuneACCESS table, as held by TCRdb, lists in-frame sequences with V and J called but not all clones. Of the missing ones, under half trace to an unresolved V gene in checked studies; the others have no known cause. Within this sample are 210,000 or so clones, with under 90% of them counted one time only. Around 21% of the sample goes to the ten largest clones. The sequenced material came from peripheral blood. Receptor source: a human donor in a cohort sampled during active COVID-19.

The V and J genes are TRBV5-1 and TRBJ2-2; 9 nucleotides agree with TRBD1. With 5 bases clipped from V and 5 bases from J, the junction kept 10 bases outside the gene matches. The germline V gene encodes CDR1 SGHRS and CDR2 YFSETQ. The CDR3 loop spans 16 amino acids. The CDR3 sequence: CASRDPGQGGTGELFF. The CDR3 DNA is TGCGCCAGCAGAGATCCGGGACAGGGAGGAACCGGGGAGCTGTTTTTT.

The chain employs TRBV14 and TRBJ2-1, with a tentative D call TRBD2 (5 bases). V lost 0 bases, J lost 1 base, and 7 bases lay in between. There are 15 residues in the CDR3. Germline loops: CDR1 SGHDN, CDR2 FVKESK. CDR3 loop: CASSQEADSYNEQFF. CDR3 in DNA: TGTGCCAGCAGCCAAGAAGCGGATTCCTACAATGAGCAGTTCTTC.

Only a few counts were recorded for this clone. The chain links TRBV6-2 or TRBV6-3 to TRBJ2-7; 7 nucleotides line up with TRBD2. V lost 6 bases to trimming and J lost 1 base; unmatched junction nucleotides: 12. CDR1 and CDR2 (germline): MNHEY, SVGEGT. CDR3 length equals 16 residues. CDR3 residues: CASSRNGLVGSYEQYF. The CDR3 DNA sequence: TGTGCCAGCAGCCGTAACGGACTAGTGGGTTCCTACGAGCAGTACTTC.

V and J are TRBV5-1 and TRBJ1-4; 7 bases are a match to TRBD1. V was pared by 0 bases and J by 7 bases, with 3 bases of the junction left unmatched. The CDR3 loop spans 14 amino acids. The germline V gene encodes CDR1 SGHRS and CDR2 YFSETQ. The CDR3 sequence: CASSLENRGEKLFF. CDR3 coding DNA: TGCGCCAGCAGCTTGGAGAACAGGGGTGAAAAACTGTTTTTT.

The table lists this clone with a few counts. The chain couples TRBV7-2 to TRBJ2-7, with 7 nucleotides matching TRBD2. CDR1 SGHTA and CDR2 FQGNSA come from the germline V gene. With V trimmed by 3 bases and J by 3 bases, 5 bases remained unmatched. CDR3 length equals 14 residues. The DNA for the CDR3 is TGTGCCAGCAGCTTGTTAGCTAGCGGCTACGAGCAGTACTTC. It yields the protein CASSLLASGYEQYF.

The J gene is TRBJ2-6, the V gene TRBV5-1; D ambiguous. CDR1 and CDR2 from the germline V gene are SGHRS and YFSETQ. The CDR3 has 15 residues. Trimming took off 2 bases at V and 2 bases at J, with 8 bases between the two ends. CDR3: CASSFAYAGANVLTF. The DNA of the CDR3 is TGCGCCAGCAGCTTCGCGTACGCTGGGGCCAACGTCCTGACTTTC.

The chain recombines TRBV11-2 with TRBJ2-1, with 9 nucleotides matching TRBD2. This CDR3 spans 14 amino acids. The V gene's germline CDR1 is SGHAT and CDR2 FQNNGV. V gave up 3 bases and J gave up 6 bases; unmatched junction bases: 3. CDR3 DNA sequence: TGTGCCAGCAGCTTCGGACTAGCGAGCAATGAGCAGTTCTTC. Translating it yields CASSFGLASNEQFF.

The V call is TRBV5-1, the J call TRBJ2-2; D is unresolved. This CDR3 has 14 residues. Germline CDR1 and CDR2: SGHRS and YFSETQ. Between the trimmed V and J ends, which lost 4 bases and 5 bases, there was a span of 12 bases. Written as DNA, the CDR3 is TGCGCCAGCAGCGTAGAACCGTATACCGGGGAGCTGTTTTTT. The encoded protein is CASSVEPYTGELFF.

V and J are TRBV19 and TRBJ1-1; D is uncertain. The CDR3 is 15 residues long. V was shortened by 8 bases and J by 1 base, with 17 bases between the two germline ends. CDR1 is LNHDA, CDR2 SQIVND, per germline (reference sequence). CDR3 sequence: CASLLGGSGNTEAFF. The CDR3 nucleotides are TGTGCCAGTCTCTTAGGTGGGTCAGGGAACACTGAAGCTTTCTTT. Full variable domain (outside the CDR3, taken from reference TRBV19 and TRBJ1-1): DGGITQSPKYLFRKEGQNVTLSCEQNLNHDAMYWYRQDPGQGLRLIYYSQIVNDFQKGDIAEGYSVSREKKESFPLTVTSAQKNPTAFYLCASLLGGSGNTEAFFGQGTRLTVV.